What follows are 2 T cell receptor beta chains derived from one specimen sequenced in a study of beta chain features in type 1 diabetes. Expressed TCRB transcripts got sequenced, as all isolated RNA was reverse transcribed. Sequenced by immunoSEQ multiplex PCR; TCRdb stores in-frame clones only, minus some. The sample includes approximately 300,000 clones, approximately 10% of them seen just once. The sequencing input was naive CD4+ T cells from blood. These receptors originate from a young woman in good health.

The chain links TRBV28 to TRBJ1-2; 8 nucleotides match TRBD1. Losses at the gene ends were 2 bases for V and 7 bases for J; bases not matched to a gene: 12. The CDR3 has 16 amino acids. Germline lookup yields CDR1 MDHEN and CDR2 SYDVKM. CDR3 DNA: TGTGCCAGCAGTTTACCTACCCGGGACAGGTCCGGTGGCTACACCTTC. Amino acids: CASSLPTRDRSGGYTF.

This clone appeared a few times. The chain uses TRBV30 and TRBJ1-1; D uncertain. In germline, CDR1 is GTSNPN, CDR2 SVGIG (reference sequence). The germline V and J ends were trimmed by 0 bases and 5 bases, with 7 bases remaining between them. This CDR3 is built from 12 residues. The CDR3 reads CAWSVEVTEAFF. CDR3 DNA: TGTGCCTGGAGTGTGGAGGTTACTGAAGCTTTCTTT.